Shown below are 24 T cell receptor beta chains from a single sample sequenced in a study of T cell repertoires in cytomegalovirus infection. MiXCR, applied by TCRdb to the reads, yields one record per CDR3 protein. This sample has some 700,000 distinct CDR3 sequences; roughly a third occur once, and the top ten carry 15% to 20%. For these receptors, no antigen is known. The sequencing here drew on cultured PBMCs, taken from culture after CMV antigen stimulation. These receptor sequences come from a human donor in good health (CMV status not recorded). Some clones in this sample may be carry-over from other donors' samples.

The genes are TRBV2 and TRBJ1-1; TRBD1 matches at 10 bases. The CDR3 contains 14 residues. Trimming took 6 bases from V and 4 from J; bases not matched to a gene: 5. The germline V gene has CDR1 SNHLY and CDR2 FYNNEI. The CDR3 bases are TGTGCCAGCAGGGAGACAGGGGGCGGCACTGAAGCTTTCTTT. Encoded protein: CASRETGGGTEAFF. The whole variable domain, filled in from reference TRBV2 and TRBJ1-1, reads EPEVTQTPSHQVTQMGQEVILRCVPISNHLYFYWYRQILGQKVEFLVSFYNNEISEKSEIFDDQFSVERPDGSNFTLKIRSTKLEDSAMYFCASRETGGGTEAFFGQGTRLTVV.

As DNA, the CDR3 is TGTGCCAGTAGTCCTGCCCCGGGACAGGGGACAGATACGCAGTATTTT. It codes for CASSPAPGQGTDTQYF. This rearrangement joins TRBV19 to TRBJ2-3; 10 bases agree with TRBD1. CDR3 length equals 16 residues. The germline V gene has CDR1 LNHDA and CDR2 SQIVND (reference sequence). The J segment lost 3 bases and the V segment lost 5 bases, leaving 8 bases of the junction unmatched.

CDR3 coding DNA: TGCAGTGCGCCGGGCAGGGACAGCAATTCACCCCTCCACTTT. Encoded protein: CSAPGRDSNSPLHF. This rearrangement joins TRBV20-1 to TRBJ1-6, with TRBD1 identical over 7 bases. The germline CDR1 and CDR2 sequences are DFQATT and SNEGSKA (reference sequence). The CDR3 length is 14 residues. Trimming took 6 bases from V and 7 from J; bases not matched to a gene: 9.

This clonotype showed up just a few times. The chain recombines TRBV11-3 with TRBJ2-5, with D hard to call. Trimming removed 5 bases at V and 5 bases at J, with 15 bases between. CDR1 is SGHNT, CDR2 YENEEA, per germline. CDR3 length: 14 residues. The CDR3: CASSQTGPWETQYF. CDR3 in DNA: TGTGCCAGCAGCCAGACCGGGCCCTGGGAGACCCAGTACTTC.

The J gene is TRBJ2-4, the V gene TRBV4-1, with D tentatively TRBD1 (6 bases). The germline gives CDR1 MGHRA, CDR2 YSYEKL. The CDR3 length is 14 residues. Trimming left V 3 bases short and J 3 bases short, with 9 bases between. The CDR3 loop reads CASSHPGVKNIQYF. The CDR3 DNA reads as TGCGCCAGCAGCCACCCAGGGGTCAAAAACATTCAGTACTTC.

This clonotype was seen only a few times. The J gene is TRBJ2-3, the V gene TRBV4-2; D gene ambiguous. The CDR3 sequence is 15 residues long. Between the trimmed V and J ends, which lost 0 bases and 6 bases, there was a span of 13 bases. Germline lookup yields CDR1 LGHNA and CDR2 YNFKEQ. CDR3 loop: CASSQEGPNGDTQYF. As DNA, the CDR3 is TGTGCCAGCAGCCAAGAGGGTCCGAATGGGGATACGCAGTATTTT.

This clonotype was seen more than once but under ten times. The chain joins TRBV6-6 to TRBJ2-3; TRBD2 matches 12 bases. The CDR3 runs to 16 residues. Germline CDR1 reads MNHNY; CDR2 reads SVGAGI (reference sequence). J gave up 8 bases and V 0 bases, and 6 bases lay outside the gene matches. In DNA form, the CDR3 reads TGTGCCAGCAGTTACTCGTCGGCTAGCGGGAGGGGTACGCAGTATTTT. Its protein is CASSYSSASGRGTQYF.

The table lists this clonotype with a few counts. The V and J genes are TRBV6-1 and TRBJ1-4, with unresolved D. Germline CDR1 and CDR2: MNHNS and SASEGT. V was pared by 1 base and J by 3 bases, with 6 bases between. This CDR3 has 14 residues. CDR3 DNA: TGTGCCAGCAGTGAAGTCCCCGCTAATGAAAAACTGTTTTTT. It encodes CASSEVPANEKLFF.

About this clonotype: One junction end disagrees with the germline gene, perhaps due to a read error. This chain joins TRBV6-2 or TRBV6-3 and TRBJ1-5; weak D call: TRBD1 (6 bases). CDR1 is MNHEY and CDR2 is SVGEGT in the germline V gene. This CDR3 is built from 14 residues. This CDR3 is CASNIGQPNRPQHF. CDR3 bases: TGTGCCAGCAATATAGGACAGCCTAATCGGCCCCAGCATTTT.

This clonotype was detected a few times. This chain connects TRBV2 to TRBJ2-5; no firm D call. This CDR3 contains 13 residues. Germline-derived CDR1 and CDR2 are SNHLY and FYNNEI. The V end lost 6 bases, the J end lost 1 base, and 9 bases lay between the germline ends. DNA of the CDR3: TGTGCCAGCAGGCGGCAGTTCCAAGAGACCCAGTACTTC. It specifies CASRRQFQETQYF.

A word on this clonotype: This may be a read error: a much more frequent sequence differs by one nucleotide. The gene calls are TRBV12-3 or TRBV12-4 and TRBJ2-3; 12 positions match TRBD2. The length of the CDR3 is 15 residues. The junction had 5 bases not matched to a gene; V was cut back by 5 bases and J by 5 bases. The CDR3 DNA sequence: TGTGCCAGCAGTATGACTAGCGGGAGTAGAGATACGCAGTATTTT. As protein: CASSMTSGSRDTQYF.

In DNA, the CDR3 is TGTGCCAGCAGCTTACCGGGACAGGGAAGCTACACCTTC. Translation gives CASSLPGQGSYTF. V gene TRBV13 combines with J gene TRBJ1-2, with 9 bases fitting TRBD1. Trimming took 2 bases from V and 9 from J; bases not matched to a gene: 4. Germline V gives CDR1 PRHDT, CDR2 FYEKMQ (reference sequence). The CDR3 totals 13 residues.

This clonotype has at least ten counts. The chain employs TRBV7-2 and TRBJ2-1; 11 bases align to TRBD2. V was clipped by 5 bases and J by 6 bases; unmatched bases: 6. The CDR3 is made up of 15 amino acids. Germline-derived CDR1 and CDR2 are SGHTA and FQGNSA. CDR3 in amino acids: CASSLPTSGTNEQFF. For the CDR3, the DNA is TGTGCCAGCAGCCTCCCGACTAGCGGGACCAATGAGCAGTTCTTC.

Comment on this clonotype: This may come from a read error, since a much larger clone is one base off. The chain is built from TRBV7-2 and TRBJ2-5; 10 nucleotides line up with TRBD2. J was trimmed by 5 bases and V by 2 bases; bases with no gene match: 8. The CDR3 has 16 amino acids. Germline V gives CDR1 SGHTA, CDR2 FQGNSA. As DNA, the CDR3 is TGTGCCAGCAGCTTAAACAGCGGGAGGGTCCAGGAGACCCAGTACTTC. It is translated as CASSLNSGRVQETQYF. Supplemented by reference TRBV7-2 and TRBJ2-5, the full variable domain reads GAGVSQSPSNKVTEKGKDVELRCDPISGHTALYWYRQSLGQGLEFLIYFQGNSAPDKSGLPSDRFSAERTGGSVSTLTIQRTQQEDSAVYLCASSLNSGRVQETQYFGPGTRLLVL.

V is TRBV2 and J is TRBJ2-1; maybe TRBD1 (6 bases). CDR3 length: 10 residues. The V gene lost 11 bases and the J gene lost 9 bases, with 11 bases spanning the gap. From germline, CDR1 is SNHLY and CDR2 FYNNEI. CDR3: CALGGSEQFF. CDR3 nucleotide sequence: TGTGCCCTTGGGGGCTCTGAGCAGTTCTTC.

This clonotype has more than one count but fewer than ten. V usage is TRBV2 and J usage is TRBJ1-5, with D uncertain. The CDR3 has 12 residues. CDR1 and CDR2 from the germline V gene are SNHLY and FYNNEI. V shed 7 bases and J shed 5 bases, with 9 bases lying between them. The CDR3 region has the DNA TGTGCCAGCACGGCCGCGGATCAGCCCCAGCATTTT. Protein product: CASTAADQPQHF.

Only a few counts were recorded for this clonotype. The rearrangement joins TRBV7-6 to TRBJ2-7; maybe TRBD2 (6 bases). This CDR3 contains 15 residues. Germline V gene data show CDR1 as SGHVS and CDR2 as FNYEAQ. The V end was cut by 5 bases, the J end by 6 bases, with 20 bases between. This chain's CDR3 is CASSPTGDSPLEQYF. CDR3 sequence (DNA): TGTGCCAGCAGCCCCACGGGGGACTCCCCCCTCGAGCAGTACTTC.

The sample holds a few counts of this clonotype. V gene TRBV7-9 combines with J gene TRBJ1-5; weak D call: TRBD1 (6 bases). Trimming shortened V by 2 bases and J by 3 bases, and 11 bases separated the two germline ends. The CDR3 contains 15 residues. CDR1 SEHNR and CDR2 FQNEAQ come from the germline V gene (reference sequence). CDR3 nucleotide sequence: TGTGCCAGCAGCTTATCCGACAGGAACAATCAGCCCCAGCATTTT. Its protein product is CASSLSDRNNQPQHF.

The chain uses TRBV7-2 and TRBJ2-3, with D possibly being TRBD2 (6 bases). This CDR3 region has 16 residues. The ends were cut back, 4 bases at V and 0 bases at J, with 14 bases in the middle. Germline V gives CDR1 SGHTA, CDR2 FQGNSA. The CDR3 bases are TGTGCCAGCAGCTCGCAGACTAGGTTGAGCACAGATACGCAGTATTTT. Translated, it gives CASSSQTRLSTDTQYF.

V and J are TRBV20-1 and TRBJ2-3; 10 positions match TRBD2. V lost 5 bases to trimming and J lost 0 bases; unmatched junction nucleotides: 8. CDR1 is DFQATT and CDR2 is SNEGSKA in the germline V gene (reference sequence). CDR3 size: 16 residues. This CDR3 reads CSARGLADSSTDTQYF. DNA for the CDR3: TGCAGTGCTCGAGGACTAGCGGATTCTAGCACAGATACGCAGTATTTT.

This chain joins TRBV20-1 and TRBJ1-2; TRBD1 matches 7 bases. The ends lost 6 bases at V and 7 bases at J; junction bases unmatched: 5. This CDR3 has 11 amino acids. CDR1 is DFQATT, CDR2 SNEGSKA, per germline (reference sequence). CDR3 residues: CSATGDGGYTF. DNA of the CDR3: TGCAGTGCCACAGGGGACGGTGGCTACACCTTC.

This clonotype was detected a few times. This chain joins TRBV5-6 and TRBJ2-1, with 7 nucleotides matching TRBD2. Germline V CDR1 and CDR2: SGHDT, YYEEEE. This CDR3 is 17 amino acids long. Trimming took 3 bases from V and 4 from J; bases not matched to a gene: 13. CDR3 amino acids: CASSWYAGEPSYNEQFF. As DNA, the CDR3 is TGTGCCAGCAGCTGGTACGCGGGAGAGCCAAGTTACAATGAGCAGTTCTTC.

The chain carries TRBV6-6 and TRBJ2-7, with a possible D match to TRBD2 (5 bases). The germline V gene has CDR1 MNHNY and CDR2 SVGAGI (reference sequence). The length of the CDR3 is 13 residues. The V gene lost 8 bases and the J gene lost 1 base, with 12 bases spanning the gap. Written as DNA, the CDR3 is TGTGCCAGCGGCGCCCGGGGTTCCTACGAGCAGTACTTC. Translated, it gives CASGARGSYEQYF.

In regard to this clonotype: A junction end diverges from the germline sequence, so it may reflect a read error. J is TRBJ2-3 and V is TRBV5-3; D may be TRBD2 (6 bases). TRBV5-3 is annotated as an ORF whose role is uncertain. The CDR3 covers 16 residues. The CDR3 DNA reads as TGTGCCAGCAGCTTAGGTGGCGGGACTAGCACAGATACGCAGTATTTT. This translates into CASSLGGGTSTDTQYF.